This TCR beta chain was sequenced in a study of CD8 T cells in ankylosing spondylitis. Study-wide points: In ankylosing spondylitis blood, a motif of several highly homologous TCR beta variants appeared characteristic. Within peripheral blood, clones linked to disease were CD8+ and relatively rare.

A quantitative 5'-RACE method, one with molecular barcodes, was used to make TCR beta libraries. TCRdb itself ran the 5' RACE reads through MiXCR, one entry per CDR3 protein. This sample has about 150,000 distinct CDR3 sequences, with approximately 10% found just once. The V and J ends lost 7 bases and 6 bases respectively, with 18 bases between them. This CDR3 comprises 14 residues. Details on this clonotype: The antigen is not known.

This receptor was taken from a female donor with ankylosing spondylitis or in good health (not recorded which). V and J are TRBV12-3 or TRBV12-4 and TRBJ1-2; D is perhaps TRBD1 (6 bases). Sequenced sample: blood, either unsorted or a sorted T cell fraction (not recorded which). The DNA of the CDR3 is TGTGCCAGCACCGGAGGGGGGCCTAGGGATGGCTACACCTTC. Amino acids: CASTGGGPRDGYTF.